This T cell receptor beta chain appears in the sequencing data of a study of identical twins. V lost 7 bases, J lost 4 bases, and 16 bases lay in between. CDR1 and CDR2 from the germline V gene are SNHLY and FYNNEI. This CDR3 spans 15 amino acids. The table lists this clonotype with a few counts. From the 5' RACE reads, TCRdb called clonotypes with MiXCR, one entry per CDR3 protein. The sample comprises a few hundred thousand distinct CDR3 sequences, around 8% of which are singletons, and about 3% rests with the top ten. The data also belong to a second study, concerning yellow fever vaccine responses in identical twins. In that study: Twins reportedly had a vaccine T cell response that seemed partly convergent, partly personalized.

V is TRBV2 and J is TRBJ2-2, with D possibly TRBD2 on 6 matching bases. The sample consisted of CD8+ T cells sorted from blood. The TCR originated in a woman aged 18-29 years in good health. This chain's CDR3 is CASIERGRLTGELFF. The CDR3 DNA reads as TGTGCCAGCATCGAACGGGGGAGACTCACCGGGGAGCTGTTTTTT.